Included here is one T cell receptor beta chain sequence, with context. What it binds is not known. Sequenced by immunoSEQ multiplex PCR; TCRdb stores in-frame clones only, minus some. The sample consists of roughly 80,000 clones, around four fifths of them appearing once. The data belong to a study of radiation and T cells in renal cell carcinoma. Study findings and constraints: From baseline, blood top tumor clonotypes peaked at 2 weeks post-radiation.

CDR1 is MNHNS and CDR2 is SASEGT in the germline V gene. The CDR3 covers 14 residues. The V gene lost 6 bases and the J gene lost 8 bases, with 19 bases spanning the gap. Time point meaning: blood 4 weeks post-SBRT, at nephrectomy. Treatment given: 15 Gy SBRT to primary tumor, nephrectomy 4 weeks later. Radiation-treated patients gave blood at baseline, week 2 and week 4. This material consisted of blood, taken from a patient whose treatment included radiotherapy and nephrectomy. The origin of this receptor is a woman aged 60-75 years with renal cell carcinoma. The chain links TRBV6-1 to TRBJ1-2, with D perhaps matching TRBD1 (5 bases). The CDR3 here is CASRISGTPGGYTF. In DNA form, the CDR3 reads TGTGCCAGCAGGATATCCGGGACCCCTGGAGGCTACACCTTC.